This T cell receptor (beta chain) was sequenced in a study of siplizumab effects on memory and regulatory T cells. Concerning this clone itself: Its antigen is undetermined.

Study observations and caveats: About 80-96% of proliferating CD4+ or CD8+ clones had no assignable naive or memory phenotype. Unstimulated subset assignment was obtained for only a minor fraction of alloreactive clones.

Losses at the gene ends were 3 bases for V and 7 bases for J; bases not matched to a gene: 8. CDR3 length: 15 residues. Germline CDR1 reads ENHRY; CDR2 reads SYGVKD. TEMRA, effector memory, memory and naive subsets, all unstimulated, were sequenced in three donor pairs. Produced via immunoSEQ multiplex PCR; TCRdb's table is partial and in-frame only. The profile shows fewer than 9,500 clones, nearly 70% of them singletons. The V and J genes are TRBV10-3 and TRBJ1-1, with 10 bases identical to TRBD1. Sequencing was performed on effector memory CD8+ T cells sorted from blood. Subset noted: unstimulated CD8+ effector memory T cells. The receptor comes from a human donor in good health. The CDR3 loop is CAISETGGQGFEAFF. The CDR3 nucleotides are TGTGCCATCAGTGAAACCGGGGGACAGGGGTTTGAAGCTTTCTTT.